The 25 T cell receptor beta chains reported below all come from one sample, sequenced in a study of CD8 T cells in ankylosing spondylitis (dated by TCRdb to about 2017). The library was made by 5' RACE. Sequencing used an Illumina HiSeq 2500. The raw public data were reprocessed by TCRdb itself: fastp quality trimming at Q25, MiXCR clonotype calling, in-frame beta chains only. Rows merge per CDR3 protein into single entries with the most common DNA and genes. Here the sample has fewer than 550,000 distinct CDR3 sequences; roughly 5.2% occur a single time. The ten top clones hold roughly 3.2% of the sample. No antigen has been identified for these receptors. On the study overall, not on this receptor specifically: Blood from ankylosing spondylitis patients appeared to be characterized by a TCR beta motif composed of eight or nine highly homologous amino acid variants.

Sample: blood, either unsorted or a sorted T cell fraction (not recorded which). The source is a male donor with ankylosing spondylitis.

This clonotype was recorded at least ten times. CDR3 in amino acids: CASRNTVGTEAFF. CDR3 nucleotides: TGTGCCAGCAGAAATACAGTAGGAACTGAAGCTTTCTTT. The chain employs TRBV25-1 and TRBJ1-1, with no clear D. This CDR3 region has 13 residues. Germline assignment: CDR1 MGHDK and CDR2 SYGVNS. Trimming cost V 6 bases and J 5 bases, with 13 bases left between them.

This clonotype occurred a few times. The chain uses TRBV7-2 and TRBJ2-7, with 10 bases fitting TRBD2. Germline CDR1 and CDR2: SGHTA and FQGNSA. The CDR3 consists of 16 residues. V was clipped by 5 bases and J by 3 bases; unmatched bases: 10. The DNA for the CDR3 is TGTGCCAGCAGCCGGCGGTCTAGCGGGAGTTTCTACGAGCAGTACTTC. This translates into CASSRRSSGSFYEQYF. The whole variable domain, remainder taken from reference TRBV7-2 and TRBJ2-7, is GAGVSQSPSNKVTEKGKDVELRCDPISGHTALYWYRQSLGQGLEFLIYFQGNSAPDKSGLPSDRFSAERTGGSVSTLTIQRTQQEDSAVYLCASSRRSSGSFYEQYFGPGTRLTVT.

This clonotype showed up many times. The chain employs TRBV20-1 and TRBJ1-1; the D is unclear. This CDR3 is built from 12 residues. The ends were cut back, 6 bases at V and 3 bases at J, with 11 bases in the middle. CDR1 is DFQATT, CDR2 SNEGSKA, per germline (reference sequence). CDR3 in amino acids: CSAKNIYTEAFF. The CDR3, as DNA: TGCAGTGCCAAAAACATCTACACTGAAGCTTTCTTT.

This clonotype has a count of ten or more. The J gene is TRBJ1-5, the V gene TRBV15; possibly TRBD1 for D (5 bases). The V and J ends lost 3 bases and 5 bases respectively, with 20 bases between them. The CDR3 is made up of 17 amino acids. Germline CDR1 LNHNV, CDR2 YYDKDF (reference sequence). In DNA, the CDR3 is TGTGCCACCAGCAGTGGTGCCTGGAGGGGTTCGGATCAGCCCCAGCATTTT. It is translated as CATSSGAWRGSDQPQHF.

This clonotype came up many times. The DNA of the CDR3 is TGCAGTGCTATAAGAACAGGGGAGGATACGCAGTATTTT. As protein: CSAIRTGEDTQYF. The V and J genes are TRBV20-1 and TRBJ2-3, with 7 nucleotides matching TRBD1. V lost 4 bases to trimming and J lost 6 bases; unmatched junction nucleotides: 7. CDR1 and CDR2 from the germline V gene are DFQATT and SNEGSKA (reference sequence). The CDR3 is made up of 13 amino acids.

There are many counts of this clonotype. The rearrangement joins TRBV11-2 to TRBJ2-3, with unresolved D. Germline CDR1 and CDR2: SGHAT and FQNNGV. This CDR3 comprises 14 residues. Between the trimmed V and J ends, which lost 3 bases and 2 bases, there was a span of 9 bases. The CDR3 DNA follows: TGTGCCAGCAGCTTCGGACCATCCACAGATACGCAGTATTTT. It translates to CASSFGPSTDTQYF.

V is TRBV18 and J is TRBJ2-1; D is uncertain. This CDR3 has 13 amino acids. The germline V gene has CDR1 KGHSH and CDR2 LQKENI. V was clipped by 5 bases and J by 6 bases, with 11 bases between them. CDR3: CASSTTPPNEQFF. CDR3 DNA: TGTGCCAGCTCAACGACACCCCCCAATGAGCAGTTCTTC.

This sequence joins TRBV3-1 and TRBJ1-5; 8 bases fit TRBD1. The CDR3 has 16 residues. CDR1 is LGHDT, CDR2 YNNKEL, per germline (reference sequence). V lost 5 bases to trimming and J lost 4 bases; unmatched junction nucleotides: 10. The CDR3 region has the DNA TGTGCCAGCAGCAAGGGACAGGATCATCCAAATCAGCCCCAGCATTTT. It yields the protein CASSKGQDHPNQPQHF.

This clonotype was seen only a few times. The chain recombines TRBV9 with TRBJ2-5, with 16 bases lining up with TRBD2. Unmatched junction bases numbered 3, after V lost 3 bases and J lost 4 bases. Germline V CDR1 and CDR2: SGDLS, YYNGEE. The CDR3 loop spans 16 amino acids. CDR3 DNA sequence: TGTGCCAGCAGCGACGGGACTAGCGGGGGGGCAGAGACCCAGTACTTC. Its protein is CASSDGTSGGAETQYF.

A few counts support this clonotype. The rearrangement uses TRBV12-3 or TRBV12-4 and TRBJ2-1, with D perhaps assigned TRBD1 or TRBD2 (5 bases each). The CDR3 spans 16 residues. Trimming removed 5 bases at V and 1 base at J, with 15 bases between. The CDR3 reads CASSDGTLGSYNEQFF. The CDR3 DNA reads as TGTGCCAGCAGTGACGGGACCCTAGGATCCTACAATGAGCAGTTCTTC.

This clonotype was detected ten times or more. The CDR3 is CASSESSGGVVAYGYTF. CDR3 sequence (DNA): TGTGCCAGCAGTGAGAGCTCAGGGGGAGTCGTGGCCTATGGCTACACCTTC. The chain recombines TRBV2 with TRBJ1-2; the match to TRBD1 covers 7 bases. Germline V gene sequence: CDR1 SNHLY, CDR2 FYNNEI. The V and J ends lost 3 bases and 4 bases, in that order; junction bases with no gene match: 14. The CDR3 spans 17 residues. Combining the CDR3 with reference TRBV2 and TRBJ1-2 gives the whole variable domain EPEVTQTPSHQVTQMGQEVILRCVPISNHLYFYWYRQILGQKVEFLVSFYNNEISEKSEIFDDQFSVERPDGSNFTLKIRSTKLEDSAMYFCASSESSGGVVAYGYTFGSGTRLTVV.

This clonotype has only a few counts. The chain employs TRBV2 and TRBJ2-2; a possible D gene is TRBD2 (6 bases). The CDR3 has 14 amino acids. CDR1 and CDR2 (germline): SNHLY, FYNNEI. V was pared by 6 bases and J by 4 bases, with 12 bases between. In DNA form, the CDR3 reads TGTGCCAGCAGGGGACTTTTTCGCACCGGGGAGCTGTTTTTT. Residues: CASRGLFRTGELFF.

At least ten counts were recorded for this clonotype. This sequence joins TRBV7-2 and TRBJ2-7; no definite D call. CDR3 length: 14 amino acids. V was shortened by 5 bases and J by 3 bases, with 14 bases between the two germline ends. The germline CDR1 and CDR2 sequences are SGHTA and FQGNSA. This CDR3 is CASSVNVGFYEQYF. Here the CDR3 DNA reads TGTGCCAGCAGCGTAAACGTGGGATTCTACGAGCAGTACTTC. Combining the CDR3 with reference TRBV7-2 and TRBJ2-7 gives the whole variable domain GAGVSQSPSNKVTEKGKDVELRCDPISGHTALYWYRQSLGQGLEFLIYFQGNSAPDKSGLPSDRFSAERTGGSVSTLTIQRTQQEDSAVYLCASSVNVGFYEQYFGPGTRLTVT.

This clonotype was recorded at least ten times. The CDR3 DNA sequence: TGCGCCAGCAGCTTTGATTCGAGGACAGGGGTTTCCAATCAGCCCCAGCATTTT. This codes for CASSFDSRTGVSNQPQHF. The V call is TRBV5-1, the J call TRBJ1-5; TRBD1 aligns across 9 bases. The ends lost 2 bases at V and 3 bases at J; junction bases unmatched: 12. There are 18 residues in the CDR3. CDR1 and CDR2 from the germline V gene are SGHRS and YFSETQ.

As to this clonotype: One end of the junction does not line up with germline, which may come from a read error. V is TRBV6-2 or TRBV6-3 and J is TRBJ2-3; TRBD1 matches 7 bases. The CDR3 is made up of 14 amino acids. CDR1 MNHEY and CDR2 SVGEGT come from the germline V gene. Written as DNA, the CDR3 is TGTGCCAGCAGATACTCAGGGGGTCCAGATACGCAGTATTTT. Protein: CASRYSGGPDTQYF.

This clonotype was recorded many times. The DNA for the CDR3 is TGCAGTGCCCCATCTAAGGTCGGGGGCGGCTTCGAGCAGTACTTC. Its translation is CSAPSKVGGGFEQYF. The chain has TRBV20-1 and TRBJ2-7; D is tentatively TRBD1 or TRBD2 (6 bases each). Germline loops: CDR1 DFQATT, CDR2 SNEGSKA (reference sequence). The CDR3 is 15 residues long. V dropped 6 bases and J dropped 6 bases, with 24 bases sitting between them.

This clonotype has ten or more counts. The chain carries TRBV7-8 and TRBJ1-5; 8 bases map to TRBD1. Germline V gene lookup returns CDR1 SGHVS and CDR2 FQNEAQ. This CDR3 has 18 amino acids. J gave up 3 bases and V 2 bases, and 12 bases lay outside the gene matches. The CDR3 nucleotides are TGTGCCAGCAGCTTACCCCCCCGCGGGACAGGCTTCAATCAGCCCCAGCATTTT. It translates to CASSLPPRGTGFNQPQHF.

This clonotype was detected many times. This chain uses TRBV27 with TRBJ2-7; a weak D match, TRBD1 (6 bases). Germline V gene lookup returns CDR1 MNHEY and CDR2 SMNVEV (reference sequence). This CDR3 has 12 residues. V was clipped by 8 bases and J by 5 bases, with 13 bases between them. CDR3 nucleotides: TGTGCCAGCTCCATCAGGGGCCACGAGCAGTACTTC. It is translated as CASSIRGHEQYF.

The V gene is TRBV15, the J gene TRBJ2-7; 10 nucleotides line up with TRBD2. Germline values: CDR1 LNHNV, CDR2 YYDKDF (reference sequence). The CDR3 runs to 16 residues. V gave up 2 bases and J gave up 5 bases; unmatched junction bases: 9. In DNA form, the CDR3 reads TGTGCCACCAGCAGAACACCTAGCGGGAGCCGGCACGAGCAGTACTTC. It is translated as CATSRTPSGSRHEQYF.

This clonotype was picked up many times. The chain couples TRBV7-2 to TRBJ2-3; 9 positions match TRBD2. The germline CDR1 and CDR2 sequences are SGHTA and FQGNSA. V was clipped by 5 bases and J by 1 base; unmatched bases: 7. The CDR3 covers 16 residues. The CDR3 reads CASSVSSGAGTDTQYF. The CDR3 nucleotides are TGTGCCAGCAGCGTATCTAGCGGGGCAGGCACAGATACGCAGTATTTT.

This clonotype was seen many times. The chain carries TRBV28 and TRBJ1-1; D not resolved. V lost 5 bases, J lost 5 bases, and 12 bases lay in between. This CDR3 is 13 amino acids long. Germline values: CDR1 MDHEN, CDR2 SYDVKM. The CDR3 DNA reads TGTGCCAGCAGTCCCTTGACGAGGACTGAAGCTTTCTTT. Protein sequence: CASSPLTRTEAFF.

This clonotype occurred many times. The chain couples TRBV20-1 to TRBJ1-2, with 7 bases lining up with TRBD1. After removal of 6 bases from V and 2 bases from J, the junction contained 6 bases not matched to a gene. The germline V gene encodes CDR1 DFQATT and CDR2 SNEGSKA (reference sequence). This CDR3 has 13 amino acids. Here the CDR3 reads CSAQRGRNYGYTF. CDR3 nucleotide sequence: TGCAGTGCGCAGAGGGGGCGAAACTATGGCTACACCTTC.

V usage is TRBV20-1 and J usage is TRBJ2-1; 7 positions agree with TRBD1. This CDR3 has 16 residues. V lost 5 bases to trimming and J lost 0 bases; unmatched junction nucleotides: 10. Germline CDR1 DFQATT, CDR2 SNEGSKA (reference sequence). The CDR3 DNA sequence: TGCAGTGCTCCCTTAAGACAGGGTTCCTCCTACAATGAGCAGTTCTTC. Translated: CSAPLRQGSSYNEQFF.

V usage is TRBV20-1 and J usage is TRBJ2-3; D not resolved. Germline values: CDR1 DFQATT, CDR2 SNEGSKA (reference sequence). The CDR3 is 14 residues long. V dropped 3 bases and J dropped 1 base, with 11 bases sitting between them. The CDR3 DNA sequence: TGCAGTGCTAGTCCCTCCACGCGCACAGATACGCAGTATTTT. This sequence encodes CSASPSTRTDTQYF.

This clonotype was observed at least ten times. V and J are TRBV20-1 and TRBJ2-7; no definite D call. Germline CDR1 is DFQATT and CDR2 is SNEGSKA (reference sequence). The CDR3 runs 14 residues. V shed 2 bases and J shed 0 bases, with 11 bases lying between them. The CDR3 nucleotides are TGCAGTGCTAGATTGGCGGCCGGCTCCTACGAGCAGTACTTC. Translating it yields CSARLAAGSYEQYF.